This TCR beta chain was captured by sequencing in a study of monozygotic twins with inflammatory bowel disease (dated 2019 in TCRdb). Concerning the study at large: In total, 28 monozygotic twin pairs made up the full study: 19 Danish pairs, all IBD-discordant, plus nine German pairs, of which four were IBD-concordant and five were IBD-discordant. Each individual had, on average, about 151 000 unique TCRalpha sequences and 181 000 unique TCRbeta sequences available for analysis. The search for disease-associated traits relied mainly on comparing, within discordant pairs, IBD patients with their genetically identical healthy co-twins.

On this clonotype itself: It has no known antigen specificity.

From the cysteine through the phenylalanine, the CDR3 covers 17 amino acids. Only the protein is on record. The germline V gene sets CDR1 to MGHRA and CDR2 to YSYEKL. Libraries were built with 5' RACE. The input for every TCR library was 3,500 to 4,000 ng of total RNA. For each sample, cDNA was synthesized in eight separate reactions using SMARTScribe reverse transcriptase. During cDNA synthesis, template switching introduced unique molecular identifiers that contained a 6-nucleotide sample barcode. Two nested PCRs of roughly 16 and 10 cycles amplified the TCRalpha and TCRbeta cDNA, and bead purification followed each PCR. Before amplification, the cDNA was treated with uracil DNA-glycosylase and purified using the QIAquick PCR purification kit. In the second PCR, Illumina TruSeq-compatible adapters and sample-specific barcodes were added. TapeStation and Qubit were used to check library quality and concentration, and about 4.5 ng of each library was pooled. The pooled libraries were sequenced with 2 x 100 bp reads and custom sequencing primers on an Illumina HiSeq2500 single-index Rapid Run. Per the source publication's procedure: PCR and sequencing errors were corrected by UMI-based consensus assembly using MiGEC version 1.2.6. MiXCR version 2.1.1 was used to carry out V(D)J alignment, clonotype assembly and CDR3 extraction. To normalise gene usage, clonotype sharing and MAIT/NKT TCR abundance, the top 1000, 10 000 and 20 000 clonotypes in each sample were analysed. Diversity was computed as the inverse Simpson index with the vegan R package after downsampling to 27 000 UMIs. Paired Mann-Whitney U tests on discordant twin pairs were used, with Benjamini-Hochberg multiple-testing correction. TCRdb reprocessed the reads and assigns one entry to each CDR3 protein sequence, leaving out DNA. In this record, the V and J calls reflect TCRdb's handling and not the investigators' own analysis. This specimen's table enumerates some 170,000 distinct CDR3 sequences. Clones ranked in the top ten supply 2.4% of the sample.

The investigation overall reported the following: Repertoire similarity did not differ between concordant and discordant twins, which could be due to limited statistical power. Background noise and inter-individual variability may have been introduced into the repertoires by the differing immunosuppressive treatments among patients. Compared with healthy twins, IBD patients shared fewer clonotypes with other individuals, and the difference was most pronounced in patients with signs of disease activity. A decrease in TCRbeta repertoire diversity, as measured by inverse Simpson index, was observed in IBD patients compared with their healthy co-twins. No single strong signal or clonotype linked to IBD turned up in the results, so the idea that one exists was not supported. The analysis was unable to tell apart different T cell subtypes.

From each donor, an approximately 2.5 ml peripheral blood sample was collected into PAXgene tubes and stored at -80 degrees C. Without any T cell sorting, total RNA was extracted from whole blood using the PAXgene blood miRNA kit on an automated QIAcube. Deep TCRalpha and TCRbeta repertoire profiling with unique molecular barcoding was performed on peripheral blood of monozygotic twin pairs concordant or discordant for inflammatory bowel disease. Smoking habits were recorded for all twin pairs, with individuals classified as current, former or never smokers. This receptor was identified in a human donor with ulcerative colitis or Crohn's disease, or a healthy co-twin of an affected twin (not recorded which). The chain is made from TRBV4-1 and TRBJ2-1; checking the TCRdb D call of TRBD2 is not possible without DNA. Sample: blood. CDR3 reads: CASSQESIAGDYNEQFF.